This T cell receptor beta chain was retrieved from a study of Tregs in tolerant kidney transplant recipients. Study-wide results and caveats: Findings come from small patient numbers and require larger validation.

Per germline, CDR1 SGHAT and CDR2 FQNNGV. This CDR3 is built from 15 residues. V shed 6 bases and J shed 3 bases, with 14 bases lying between them. Comment on this clone: What it binds is not known.

The repertoire was sequenced with immunoSEQ multiplex PCR; TCRdb's copy has only in-frame clones and lacks some. Here the sample spans some 240,000 clones, roughly four fifths being singletons. Unstimulated regulatory T cells (CD4+CD25+CD127-), CD4+CD25- non-regulatory cells, CD4 and CD8 cells were FACS-sorted from thawed PBMCs. This chain links TRBV11-2 with TRBJ1-4; D is uncertain. Input material: CD4+ T cells from blood. The TCR comes from a human donor in good health. The CDR3 DNA reads TGTGCCAGCAGAAGCGCCACAAGGGCTAATGAAAAACTGTTTTTT. Amino acid sequence: CASRSATRANEKLFF.